The 20 T cell receptor beta chains given below trace back to one sample, sequenced in a study of cytomegalovirus exposure and HLA in healthy donors. Primers for the PCR totalled 60 Vbeta and 13 Jbeta. Sequencing used immunoSEQ multiplex PCR; TCRdb keeps in-frame clones, though not all of them. The table has about 52,000 clones, approximately 72% seen once; the top ten hold about 9.3%. Sequenced sample: PBMCs. These TCRs come from a woman aged 45 to 65 in good health and CMV-seronegative.

V and J are TRBV7-3 and TRBJ2-3; D gene unclear. The CDR3 has 14 amino acids. V lost 5 bases to trimming and J lost 0 bases, with 9 bases between them. Per germline, CDR1 SGHTA and CDR2 FQGTGA. The CDR3 DNA reads TGTGCCAGCAGCCCCAGTCTTAGCACAGATACGCAGTATTTT. This gives the protein CASSPSLSTDTQYF.

The chain joins TRBV28 to TRBJ2-7, with 7 bases fitting TRBD2. This CDR3 is built from 15 residues. V shed 4 bases and J 2 bases; nucleotides not matched to a gene: 8. CDR1 and CDR2 (germline): MDHEN, SYDVKM. The CDR3 sequence is CASSSVMGGAYEQYF. As DNA, the CDR3 is TGTGCCAGCAGTTCAGTTATGGGGGGGGCCTACGAGCAGTACTTC.

The chain uses TRBV15 and TRBJ2-5; TRBD2 is a possible D gene (5 bases). The germline V gene encodes CDR1 LNHNV and CDR2 YYDKDF (reference sequence). This CDR3 is 15 amino acids long. Trimming stripped 4 bases from V and 3 bases from J, with 15 bases between. The CDR3 DNA sequence: TGTGCCACCAGCACTGGCGGGTCCGGAAAAGAGACCCAGTACTTC. Protein: CATSTGGSGKETQYF.

This chain joins TRBV4-3 and TRBJ1-5; the D gene is possibly TRBD1 (5 bases). V lost 4 bases and J lost 7, with 14 bases in between. Germline assignment: CDR1 LGHNA and CDR2 YSLEER. This CDR3 spans 14 amino acids. Written as DNA, the CDR3 is TGCGCCAGCAGCCCCGGCAGGGAGGAGCAGCCCCAGCATTTT. It translates to CASSPGREEQPQHF.

This clone was observed a single time. The chain has TRBV2 and TRBJ1-4, with D possibly being TRBD1 (5 bases). Germline loops: CDR1 SNHLY, CDR2 FYNNEI. Trimming took off 4 bases at V and 6 bases at J, with 15 bases between the two ends. This CDR3 is 15 amino acids long. The DNA for the CDR3 is TGTGCCAGCAGTGGAAGGCAGGGCTGGGATGAAAAACTGTTTTTT. Its translation: CASSGRQGWDEKLFF.

The chain recombines TRBV30 with TRBJ2-4; TRBD2 might be the D (5 bases). Germline V gene sequence: CDR1 GTSNPN, CDR2 SVGIG (reference sequence). V lost 3 bases, J lost 3 bases, and 21 bases lay in between. The CDR3 has 17 amino acids. The CDR3 is CAWSRRMRADVKNIQYF. Written as DNA, the CDR3 is TGTGCCTGGAGCAGACGTATGAGGGCGGACGTCAAAAACATTCAGTACTTC.

V and J are TRBV28 and TRBJ2-2; 14 positions agree with TRBD2. This CDR3 comprises 17 residues. The germline CDR1 and CDR2 sequences are MDHEN and SYDVKM. J gave up 6 bases and V 4 bases, and 7 bases lay outside the gene matches. CDR3: CASSSGLAGVGAGELFF. The CDR3 nucleotides are TGTGCCAGCAGTTCGGGACTAGCGGGAGTGGGCGCCGGGGAGCTGTTTTTT. Looking up the rest from reference TRBV28 and TRBJ2-2 gives the full variable domain: DVKVTQSSRYLVKRTGEKVFLECVQDMDHENMFWYRQDPGLGLRLIYFSYDVKMKEKGDIPEGYSVSREKKERFSLILESASTNQTSMYLCASSSGLAGVGAGELFFGEGSRLTVL.

The genes are TRBV19 and TRBJ2-1, with 9 bases fitting TRBD2. With V trimmed by 5 bases and J by 6 bases, 5 bases remained unmatched. CDR3 length equals 14 residues. The germline V gene encodes CDR1 LNHDA and CDR2 SQIVND (reference sequence). CDR3 amino acids: CASSFRGGANEQFF. In DNA form, the CDR3 reads TGTGCCAGTAGTTTCCGCGGGGGGGCCAATGAGCAGTTCTTC. Variable domain in full (rest from reference TRBV19 and TRBJ2-1): DGGITQSPKYLFRKEGQNVTLSCEQNLNHDAMYWYRQDPGQGLRLIYYSQIVNDFQKGDIAEGYSVSREKKESFPLTVTSAQKNPTAFYLCASSFRGGANEQFFGPGTRLTVL.

The chain joins TRBV28 to TRBJ1-1; weak D call: TRBD1 (5 bases). Deletions cut 8 bases from V and 1 base from J, with 20 bases between. The germline CDR1 and CDR2 sequences are MDHEN and SYDVKM. The CDR3 has 16 residues. CDR3 DNA: TGTGCCAGCCCCAGACCCCTGGGGCGGTGGAACACTGAAGCTTTCTTT. Amino acid sequence: CASPRPLGRWNTEAFF. The full variable domain, with the rest looked up from reference TRBV28 and TRBJ1-1, is DVKVTQSSRYLVKRTGEKVFLECVQDMDHENMFWYRQDPGLGLRLIYFSYDVKMKEKGDIPEGYSVSREKKERFSLILESASTNQTSMYLCASPRPLGRWNTEAFFGQGTRLTVV.

The V call is TRBV2, the J call TRBJ1-2; D is ambiguous. The V end was cut by 7 bases, the J end by 8 bases, with 17 bases between. This CDR3 comprises 13 residues. Per the germline V gene, CDR1 is SNHLY and CDR2 is FYNNEI. The CDR3 loop is CASTESVSKGYTF. The CDR3 DNA is TGTGCCAGCACCGAAAGCGTCTCCAAGGGCTACACCTTC.

The chain joins TRBV19 to TRBJ2-7; 7 bases map to TRBD1. V lost 5 bases and J lost 4; bases outside the gene matches: 8. In germline, CDR1 is LNHDA, CDR2 SQIVND (reference sequence). The CDR3 runs 14 residues. As DNA, the CDR3 is TGTGCCAGTAGTCCACGACAGGGCCAATACGAGCAGTACTTC. It encodes CASSPRQGQYEQYF.

The chain is built from TRBV7-3 and TRBJ2-3, with D possibly matching TRBD1 (7 bases). Germline lookup yields CDR1 SGHTA and CDR2 FQGTGA. Trimming stripped 4 bases from V and 0 bases from J, with 11 bases between. The CDR3 extends over 15 amino acids. The CDR3 here is CASSSQGGSTDTQYF. As DNA, the CDR3 is TGTGCCAGCAGCTCTCAGGGGGGAAGCACAGATACGCAGTATTTT.

This sequence joins TRBV28 and TRBJ2-5, with D possibly being TRBD2 (6 bases). The CDR3 length is 13 residues. The germline V gene encodes CDR1 MDHEN and CDR2 SYDVKM. V lost 9 bases and J 3 bases, leaving 14 bases between the germline ends. CDR3 sequence: CARQEGEKETQYF. CDR3 DNA: TGTGCCAGACAGGAGGGTGAGAAAGAGACCCAGTACTTC. The full variable domain, rest sourced from reference TRBV28 and TRBJ2-5, is DVKVTQSSRYLVKRTGEKVFLECVQDMDHENMFWYRQDPGLGLRLIYFSYDVKMKEKGDIPEGYSVSREKKERFSLILESASTNQTSMYLCARQEGEKETQYFGPGTRLLVL.

The rearrangement uses TRBV9 and TRBJ1-3; D gene unclear. V lost 0 bases to trimming and J lost 4 bases, with 11 bases between them. The germline V gene encodes CDR1 SGDLS and CDR2 YYNGEE. The CDR3 contains 15 residues. The CDR3 DNA follows: TGTGCCAGCAGCGTAGGAGGAGGGAGGGGAAACACCATATATTTT. This encodes CASSVGGGRGNTIYF.

This chain links TRBV18 with TRBJ1-2, with D possibly being TRBD1 (6 bases). There are 15 residues in the CDR3. V gave up 3 bases and J gave up 4 bases, with 15 bases separating them. Germline CDR1 is KGHSH and CDR2 is LQKENI. CDR3 residues: CASSPMGSQGYGYTF. DNA of the CDR3: TGTGCCAGCTCACCGATGGGGTCACAGGGCTATGGCTACACCTTC.

This clone showed up just a few times. The CDR3 nucleotides read TGTGCCTGGAGAGACCCGACAGGGGGCCATCAGCCCCAGCATTTT. Amino acids: CAWRDPTGGHQPQHF. The chain recombines TRBV30 with TRBJ1-5, with TRBD1 identical over 10 bases. This CDR3 spans 15 amino acids. V dropped 3 bases and J dropped 5; count of bases not matched to a gene: 7. Germline assignment: CDR1 GTSNPN and CDR2 SVGIG (reference sequence).

The V gene is TRBV6-1, the J gene TRBJ2-1, with a tentative D call TRBD2 (5 bases). CDR3 length equals 14 residues. The germline gives CDR1 MNHNS, CDR2 SASEGT. V was trimmed by 6 bases and J by 4 bases, leaving 13 bases between them. CDR3 coding DNA: TGTGCCAGCAGCCCGTTGACTAATTACAATGAGCAGTTCTTC. It translates to CASSPLTNYNEQFF.

V is TRBV18 and J is TRBJ2-3; possible D gene TRBD1, 5 bases. The V gene lost 3 bases and the J gene lost 8 bases, with 9 bases spanning the gap. Germline V lookup: CDR1 KGHSH, CDR2 LQKENI. This CDR3 has 12 residues. The CDR3 here is CASSPSQGTQYF. The CDR3 region has the DNA TGTGCCAGCTCACCGTCGCAGGGTACGCAGTATTTT.

V gene TRBV9 combines with J gene TRBJ2-7; D is unclear. Germline V CDR1 and CDR2: SGDLS, YYNGEE. This CDR3 has 14 amino acids. V was trimmed by 0 bases and J by 7 bases, leaving 14 bases between them. The CDR3 reads CASSVEERSIEQYF. Written as DNA, the CDR3 is TGTGCCAGCAGCGTAGAAGAGAGGTCCATTGAGCAGTACTTC.

The V and J genes are TRBV29-1 and TRBJ2-3, with D perhaps matching TRBD1 (5 bases). This CDR3 has 15 residues. Germline V gives CDR1 SQVTM, CDR2 ANQGSEA. Between the trimmed V and J ends, which lost 3 bases and 3 bases, there was a span of 16 bases. The CDR3 DNA reads as TGCAGCGTTGATGGGGCCAGGGCAAGGACAGATACGCAGTATTTT. Translating gives CSVDGARARTDTQYF.